Sequencing of this T cell receptor beta chain was carried out in a study of CD8 T cells in Susac syndrome. This CDR3 contains 14 residues. Per the germline V gene, CDR1 is SNHLY and CDR2 is FYNNEI. V lost 8 bases, J lost 5 bases, and 18 bases lay in between. From blood CD8+ and CD4+ T cells, TCR beta sequences were generated. Negative isolation was applied to CD8+ and CD4+ T cells, and FACS enrichment was applied to TEMRA cells. RNA in amounts of roughly 0.5 to 1 ug was reverse transcribed with random hexamers. immunoSEQ multiplex PCR amplified TCR beta CDR3 across 54 Vbeta, 13 Jbeta. One entry per CDR3 protein, called by TCRdb with MiXCR from the immunoSEQ multiplex PCR reads. The sample lists fewer than 250,000 distinct CDR3 sequences; roughly 92% were seen once.

The specimen was CD4+ T cells from PBMCs. The sequence derives from a human donor in good health. The chain joins TRBV2 to TRBJ2-5, with D possibly being TRBD1 (6 bases). CDR3 region: CASRQGPSGETQYF. CDR3 DNA: TGTGCCAGCCGGCAGGGGCCGAGTGGGGAGACCCAGTACTTC.